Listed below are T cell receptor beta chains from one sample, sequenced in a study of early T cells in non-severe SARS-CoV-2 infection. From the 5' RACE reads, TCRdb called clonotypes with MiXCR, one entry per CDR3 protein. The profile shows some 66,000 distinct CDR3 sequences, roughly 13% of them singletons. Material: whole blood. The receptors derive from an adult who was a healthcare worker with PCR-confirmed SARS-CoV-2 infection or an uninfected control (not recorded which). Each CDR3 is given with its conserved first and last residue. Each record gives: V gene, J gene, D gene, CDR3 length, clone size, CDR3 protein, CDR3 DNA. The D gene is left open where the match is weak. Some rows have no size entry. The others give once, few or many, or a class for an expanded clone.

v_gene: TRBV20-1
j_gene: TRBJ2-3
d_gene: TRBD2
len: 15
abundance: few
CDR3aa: CSAPEGSGNTDTQYF
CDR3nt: TGCAGTGCTCCCGAGGGAAGCGGGAACACAGATACGCAGTATTTT

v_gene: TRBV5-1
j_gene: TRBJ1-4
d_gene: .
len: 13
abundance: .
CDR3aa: CASSPLGEEKLFF
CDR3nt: TGCGCCAGCAGCCCACTGGGGGAGGAAAAACTGTTTTTT

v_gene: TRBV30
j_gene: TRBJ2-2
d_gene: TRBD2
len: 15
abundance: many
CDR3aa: CAWSGSGRDTGELFF
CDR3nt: TGTGCCTGGAGCGGTAGCGGGAGGGACACCGGGGAGCTGTTTTTT

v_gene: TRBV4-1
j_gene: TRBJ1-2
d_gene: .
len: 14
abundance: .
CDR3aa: CASSQTTAGYGYTF
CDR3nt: TGCGCCAGCAGCCAAACCACAGCCGGCTATGGCTACACCTTC

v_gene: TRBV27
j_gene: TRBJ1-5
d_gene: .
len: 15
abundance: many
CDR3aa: CASSFTFYPAQPQHF
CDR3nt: TGTGCCAGCAGTTTTACATTCTACCCCGCTCAGCCCCAGCATTTT

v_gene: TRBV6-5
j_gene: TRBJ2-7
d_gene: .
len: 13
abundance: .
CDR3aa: CASSLAWGHEQYF
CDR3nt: TGTGCCAGCAGCCTCGCGTGGGGCCACGAGCAGTACTTC

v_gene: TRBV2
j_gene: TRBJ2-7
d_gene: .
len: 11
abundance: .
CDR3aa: CASSSRWEQYF
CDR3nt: TGTGCCAGCAGCTCCCGGTGGGAGCAGTACTTC

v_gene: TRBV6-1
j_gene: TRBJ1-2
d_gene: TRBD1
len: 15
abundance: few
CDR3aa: CASRERTGDNYGYTF
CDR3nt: TGTGCCAGCAGGGAGAGGACAGGGGATAACTATGGCTACACCTTC

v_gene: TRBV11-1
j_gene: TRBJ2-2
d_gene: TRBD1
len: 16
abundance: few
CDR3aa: CASRFTGASNTGELFF
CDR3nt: TGTGCCAGCAGGTTCACAGGGGCATCGAACACCGGGGAGCTGTTTTTT

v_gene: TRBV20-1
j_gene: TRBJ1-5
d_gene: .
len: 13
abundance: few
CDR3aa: CSARGRQRQPQHF
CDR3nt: TGCAGTGCTAGAGGTCGTCAACGGCAGCCCCAGCATTTT

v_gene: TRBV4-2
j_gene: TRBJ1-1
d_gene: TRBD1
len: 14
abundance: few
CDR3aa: CASTLVTGGTEAFF
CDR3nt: TGTGCCAGCACCCTCGTTACAGGGGGCACTGAAGCTTTCTTT

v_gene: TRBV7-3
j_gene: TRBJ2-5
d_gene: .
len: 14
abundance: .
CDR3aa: CASSLSGAQETQYF
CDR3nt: TGTGCCAGCAGCTTAAGTGGGGCTCAAGAGACCCAGTACTTC

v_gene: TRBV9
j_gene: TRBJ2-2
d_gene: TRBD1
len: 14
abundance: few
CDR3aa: CASSQQGKGVELFF
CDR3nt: TGTGCCAGCAGTCAACAGGGGAAGGGCGTGGAGCTGTTTTTT

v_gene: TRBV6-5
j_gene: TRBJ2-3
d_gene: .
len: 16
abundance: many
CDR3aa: CASSYSGFGARDTQYF
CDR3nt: TGTGCCAGCAGTTACTCTGGGTTCGGGGCCAGAGATACGCAGTATTTT

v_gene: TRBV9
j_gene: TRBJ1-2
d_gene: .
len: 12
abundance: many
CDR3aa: CASSVQAYGYTF
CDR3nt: TGTGCCAGCAGCGTGCAGGCCTATGGCTACACCTTC

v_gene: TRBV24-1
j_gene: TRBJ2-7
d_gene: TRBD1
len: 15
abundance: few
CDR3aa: CATSDRSGTAYEQYF
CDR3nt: TGTGCCACCAGTGATCGATCCGGGACAGCTTACGAGCAGTACTTC

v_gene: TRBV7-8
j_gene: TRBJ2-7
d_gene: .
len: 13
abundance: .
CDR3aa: CASSLLGPYEQYF
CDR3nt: TGTGCCAGCAGCTTATTGGGCCCCTACGAGCAGTACTTC

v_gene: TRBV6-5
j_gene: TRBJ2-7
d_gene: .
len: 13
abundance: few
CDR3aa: CASSYSQGPEQYF
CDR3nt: TGTGCCAGCAGTTACTCCCAGGGTCCCGAGCAGTACTTC

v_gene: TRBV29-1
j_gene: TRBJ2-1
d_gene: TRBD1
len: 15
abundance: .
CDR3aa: CSVGIGQGAYNEQFF
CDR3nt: TGCAGCGTTGGGATAGGACAGGGGGCTTACAATGAGCAGTTCTTC

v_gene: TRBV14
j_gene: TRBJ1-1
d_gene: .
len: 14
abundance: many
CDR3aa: CASSHDRGETEAFF
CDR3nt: TGTGCCAGCAGCCATGATCGGGGAGAGACTGAAGCTTTCTTT

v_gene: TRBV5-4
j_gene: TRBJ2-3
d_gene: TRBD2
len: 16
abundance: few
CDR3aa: CASSLMGLAGADTQYF
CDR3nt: TGTGCCAGCAGCTTGATGGGACTAGCGGGAGCAGATACGCAGTATTTT

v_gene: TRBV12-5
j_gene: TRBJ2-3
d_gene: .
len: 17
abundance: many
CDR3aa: CASGLDHGTVGINTQYF
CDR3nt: TGTGCTAGTGGTTTGGACCACGGTACCGTTGGGATCAATACGCAGTATTTT

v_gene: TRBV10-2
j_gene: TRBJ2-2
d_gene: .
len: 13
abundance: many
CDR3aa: CASSDRFSGELFF
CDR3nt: TGCGCCAGCAGTGACAGGTTTTCCGGGGAGCTGTTTTTT

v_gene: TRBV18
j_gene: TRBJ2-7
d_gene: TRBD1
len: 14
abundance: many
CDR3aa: CASSPGTGLYEQYF
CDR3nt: TGTGCCAGCTCCCCCGGGACAGGACTCTACGAGCAGTACTTC

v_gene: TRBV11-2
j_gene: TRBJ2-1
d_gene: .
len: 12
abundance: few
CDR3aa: CASGRGDNEQFF
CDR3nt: TGTGCCAGCGGAAGGGGAGACAATGAGCAGTTCTTC

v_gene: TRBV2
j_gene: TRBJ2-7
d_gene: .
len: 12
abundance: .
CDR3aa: CASGDNAYEQYF
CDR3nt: TGTGCCAGCGGGGACAACGCCTACGAGCAGTACTTC

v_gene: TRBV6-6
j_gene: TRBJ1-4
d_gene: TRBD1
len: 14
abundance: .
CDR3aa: CASSITGGGEKLFF
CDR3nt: TGTGCCAGCAGCATTACAGGGGGCGGTGAAAAACTGTTTTTT

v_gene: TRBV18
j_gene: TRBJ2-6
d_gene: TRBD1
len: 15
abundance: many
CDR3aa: CASGTGRSGANVLTF
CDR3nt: TGTGCCAGCGGGACAGGGAGGTCTGGGGCCAACGTCCTGACTTTC

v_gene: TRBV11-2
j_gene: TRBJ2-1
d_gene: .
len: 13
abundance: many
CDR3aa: CASSFSMSNEQFF
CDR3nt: TGTGCCAGCAGCTTTAGTATGTCAAATGAGCAGTTCTTC

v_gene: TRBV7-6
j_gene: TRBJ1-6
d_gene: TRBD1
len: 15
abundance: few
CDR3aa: CASSGGQGYNSPLHF
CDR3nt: TGTGCCAGCAGCGGGGGACAGGGCTATAATTCACCCCTCCACTTT

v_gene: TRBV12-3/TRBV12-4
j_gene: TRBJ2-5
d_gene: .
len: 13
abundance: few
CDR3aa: CASSSGFRETQYF
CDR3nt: TGTGCCAGCAGTTCGGGATTCAGAGAGACCCAGTACTTC

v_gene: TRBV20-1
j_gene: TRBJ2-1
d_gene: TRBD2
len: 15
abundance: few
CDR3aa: CSAPSRGTSYNEQFF
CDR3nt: TGCAGTGCTCCGAGCAGAGGGACTAGTTACAATGAGCAGTTCTTC

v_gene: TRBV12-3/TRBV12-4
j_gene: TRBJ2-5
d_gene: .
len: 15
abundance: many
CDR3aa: CASSFLGRGGETQYF
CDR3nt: TGTGCCAGCAGTTTCTTAGGCAGGGGAGGGGAGACCCAGTACTTC

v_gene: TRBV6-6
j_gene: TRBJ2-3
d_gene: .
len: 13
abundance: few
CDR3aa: CASSYSIAVTQYF
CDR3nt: TGTGCCAGCAGTTACTCGATCGCGGTTACGCAGTATTTT

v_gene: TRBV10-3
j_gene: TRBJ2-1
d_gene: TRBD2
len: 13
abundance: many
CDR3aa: CAITSGGNNEQFF
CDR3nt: TGTGCCATCACTTCGGGGGGGAACAATGAGCAGTTCTTC

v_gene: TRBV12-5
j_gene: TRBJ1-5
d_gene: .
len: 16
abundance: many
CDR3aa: CASGLVHREGNQPQHF
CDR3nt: TGTGCTAGTGGTTTGGTACACAGGGAGGGCAATCAGCCCCAGCATTTT

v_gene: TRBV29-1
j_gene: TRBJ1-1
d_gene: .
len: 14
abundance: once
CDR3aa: CSAETRTRNTEAFF
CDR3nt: TGCAGCGCCGAGACCCGGACCAGGAACACTGAAGCTTTCTTT

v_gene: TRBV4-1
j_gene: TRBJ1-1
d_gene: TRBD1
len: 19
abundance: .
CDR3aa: CASSQVRGQGIVLDTEAFF
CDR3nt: TGCGCCAGCAGCCAGGTTAGGGGACAGGGAATTGTTCTGGACACTGAAGCTTTCTTT

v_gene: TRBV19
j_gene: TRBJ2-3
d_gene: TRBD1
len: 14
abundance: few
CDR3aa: CASKSTGEMATQYF
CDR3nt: TGTGCCAGTAAATCGACAGGGGAAATGGCTACGCAGTATTTT

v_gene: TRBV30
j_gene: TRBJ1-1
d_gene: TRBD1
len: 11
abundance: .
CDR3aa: CAWDAGGRAFF
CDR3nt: TGTGCCTGGGATGCAGGGGGCAGAGCTTTCTTT

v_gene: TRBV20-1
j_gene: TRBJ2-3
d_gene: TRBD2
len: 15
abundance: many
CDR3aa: CSALNGGGNTDTQYF
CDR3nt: TGCAGTGCCCTTAACGGGGGGGGCAACACAGATACGCAGTATTTT

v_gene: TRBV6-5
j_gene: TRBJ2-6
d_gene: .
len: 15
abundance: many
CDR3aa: CASSYVSPGANVLTF
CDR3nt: TGTGCCAGCAGTTACGTTTCTCCTGGGGCCAACGTCCTGACTTTC

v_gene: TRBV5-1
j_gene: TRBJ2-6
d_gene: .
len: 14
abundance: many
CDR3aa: CASSLAGGANVLTF
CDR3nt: TGCGCCAGCAGCTTGGCAGGGGGGGCCAACGTCCTGACTTTC

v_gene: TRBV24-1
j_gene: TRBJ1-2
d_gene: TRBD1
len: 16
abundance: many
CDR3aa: CATSGPTGGFGFGYTF
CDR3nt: TGTGCCACCAGTGGTCCCACAGGGGGTTTCGGTTTCGGCTACACCTTC

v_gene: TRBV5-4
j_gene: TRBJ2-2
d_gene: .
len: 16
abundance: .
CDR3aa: CASSLWSGQNTGELFF
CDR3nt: TGTGCCAGCAGCTTGTGGAGCGGGCAGAACACCGGGGAGCTGTTTTTT